This TCR beta chain was retrieved from a study of PD-1 blockade in classical Hodgkin lymphoma. At the level of the study: With a 2-week interval, patients received intravenous nivolumab at 3 mg/kg.

Study-wide results and limits: Partial responders and progressors had significantly lower baseline TCR diversity. Exclusion was the outcome for patients who began nivolumab under 1 year after ASCT.

This clone was counted a single time. What it binds is unknown. Clones were read by immunoSEQ multiplex PCR, and TCRdb kept only the in-frame ones, dropping some. The sample has more than 25,000 clones, around 70% seen once; the top ten hold around 26%. From germline, CDR1 is SGHNT and CDR2 YYREEE (reference sequence). The germline V and J ends were trimmed by 0 bases and 9 bases, with 10 bases remaining between them. The length of the CDR3 is 13 residues. Relapse was seen in all patients after autologous stem cell transplantation, and brentuximab vedotin exposure was variable. The chain couples TRBV5-4 to TRBJ1-3; D possibly corresponds to TRBD1 (5 bases). The TCR comes from a human donor with classical Hodgkin lymphoma. Sample: peripheral blood mononuclear cells (PBMCs), taken before the second cycle of nivolumab. The CDR3 region has the DNA TGTGCCAGCAGCTTGGGAGGGGAGGTCACCATATATTTT. Translated, it gives CASSLGGEVTIYF.